This record looks at one T cell receptor beta chain sequence and its context. Its antigen is still unknown. Per the germline V gene, CDR1 is SQVTM and CDR2 is ANQGSEA. The J segment lost 0 bases and the V segment lost 4 bases, leaving 7 bases of the junction unmatched. The CDR3 has 18 residues. Sorted subsets were amplified in replicate PCRs using 150 to 250 ng DNA, 25,000 to 30,000 T cell genomes. Repertoires were generated with immunoSEQ multiplex PCR, while TCRdb's copy carries only in-frame clones and drops some. The sample lists millions of clones; just over 90% were seen once. The data are from a study of shared clonotypes between healthy human individuals. Across the whole study: Each donor contributed plates that comprised three CD4 naive, three CD4 memory, two CD8 naive and one CD8 memory.

Whole-study findings and limits: Naive subsets generally had larger estimated richness than memory subsets. Represented diversity (both genetic and exposure-history) was limited by the small number of donors.

The chain is built from TRBV29-1 and TRBJ2-4; the match to TRBD2 covers 15 bases. This clonotype was obtained from a man aged 18-30 years in good health. Some clones in this sample may be carry-over from other donors' samples. Sequenced: naive CD4+ T cells from PBMCs. The sample's subset: CD45RA+ positively selected. The chain's CDR3 is CSVVGLAGGVLAKNIQYF. The CDR3, as DNA: TGCAGCGTTGTCGGACTAGCGGGAGGGGTGCTAGCCAAAAACATTCAGTACTTC.